This TCR beta chain emerged from a study of post-analysis software for immune sequencing data. Background on the study: Included courses were relapsing-remitting and secondary progressive multiple sclerosis; progressive-relapsing multiple sclerosis was also included.

Presence of unique molecular identifiers characterized the TCR beta cDNA libraries. With roughly 0.95 to 11 million T cells as the source, a few hundred thousand cDNA molecules resulted. TCRdb reanalysed the PCR reads using MiXCR and keeps one entry per CDR3 protein. This table holds fewer than 850,000 distinct CDR3 sequences, 30% found once. Notes on this clonotype: What it binds is not known.

The CDR3 is 13 amino acids. The germline gives CDR1 SGHVS, CDR2 FQNEAQ. The study's findings and limits: With F measure, samples from one preparation batch clustered together strongly. Several TRBV segments (TRBV5-6, TRBV5-1 and TRBV20-1 among them) occurred more frequently in patients than in controls. Compared against controls, patients with multiple sclerosis displayed significantly lower normalized Chao1 diversity.

The chain is built from TRBV7-8 and TRBJ2-7; no clear D gene. Near its end, the DNA agrees better with TRBJ2-5, so the J call may be wrong. This TCR came from a girl aged 5-17 years with multiple sclerosis. The sequenced material came from blood. This chain's CDR3 is CASMLRMVETQYF. DNA of the CDR3: TGTGCCAGCATGCTGAGGATGGTCGAGACCCAGTACTTC.